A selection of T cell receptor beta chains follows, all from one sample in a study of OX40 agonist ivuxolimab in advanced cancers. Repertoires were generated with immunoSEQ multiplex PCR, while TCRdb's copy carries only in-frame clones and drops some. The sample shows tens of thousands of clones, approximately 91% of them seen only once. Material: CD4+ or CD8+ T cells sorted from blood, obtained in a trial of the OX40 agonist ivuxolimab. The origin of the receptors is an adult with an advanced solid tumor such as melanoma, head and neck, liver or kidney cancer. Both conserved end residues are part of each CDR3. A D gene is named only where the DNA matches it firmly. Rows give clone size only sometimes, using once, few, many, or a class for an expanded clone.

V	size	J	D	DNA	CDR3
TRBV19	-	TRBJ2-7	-	TGTGCCAGTAGTAATTCGGCCTCCTACGAGCAGTACTTC	CASSNSASYEQYF
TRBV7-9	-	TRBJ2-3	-	TGTGCCAGCGCAGGGGACTTGGGAGATACGCAGTATTTT	CASAGDLGDTQYF
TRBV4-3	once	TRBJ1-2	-	TGCGCCAGCAGCCAAGTGGGGCAGAGAGTCGGCTACACCTTC	CASSQVGQRVGYTF
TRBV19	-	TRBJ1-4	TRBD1	TGTGCCAGTAGTACCGGGACAGATGAAAAACTGTTTTTT	CASSTGTDEKLFF
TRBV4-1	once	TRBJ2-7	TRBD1	TGCGCCAGCAGCCATGGGACAGGGGGGGCCTACGAGCAGTACTTC	CASSHGTGGAYEQYF
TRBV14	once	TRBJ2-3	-	TGTGCCAGCAGCCAAGATTGGGACACCGCGGAGACGCAGTATTTT	CASSQDWDTAETQYF
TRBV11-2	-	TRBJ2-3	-	TGTGCCACGTCTGTGTTTAGCACAGATACGCAGTATTTT	CATSVFSTDTQYF
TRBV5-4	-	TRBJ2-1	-	TGTGCCAGCAGCTTGTCGGGGAACAATGAGCAGTTCTTC	CASSLSGNNEQFF
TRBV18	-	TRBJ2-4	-	TGTGCCAGCTCACCACCCCAGGGGAACATTCAGTACTTC	CASSPPQGNIQYF
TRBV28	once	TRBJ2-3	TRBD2	TGTGCCACCCAGGAGCGGGGGGCGACAGATACGCAGTATTTT	CATQERGATDTQYF
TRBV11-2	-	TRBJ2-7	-	TGTGCCAGCAGCTTAGCTCCAACCTACGAGCAGTACTTC	CASSLAPTYEQYF
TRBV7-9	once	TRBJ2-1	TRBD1	TGTGCCAGCAGCTCAGGGGACAGGGTTAAAATCCATGAGCAGTTCTTC	CASSSGDRVKIHEQFF
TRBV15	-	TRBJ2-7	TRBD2	TGTGCCACCAGCAGAGCGCGGGGGGCCCTTACCTACGAGCAGTACTTC	CATSRARGALTYEQYF
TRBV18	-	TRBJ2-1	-	TGTGCCAGCTCCCAGGGACCCCTTCCTACTTACAATGAGCAGTTCTTC	CASSQGPLPTYNEQFF
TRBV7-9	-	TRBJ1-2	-	TGTGCCAGCAGCTCAGGAGGCTATGGCTACACCTTC	CASSSGGYGYTF
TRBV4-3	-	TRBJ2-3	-	TGCGCCAGCAGCCAAGATAGGGTACAGGCACATACGCAGTATTTT	CASSQDRVQAHTQYF
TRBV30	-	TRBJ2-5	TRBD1	TGTGCCTTCAGGTGGGGACAGGAGACCCAGTACTTC	CAFRWGQETQYF
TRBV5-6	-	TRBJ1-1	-	TGTGCCAGCAGCTTCATACCTGGGGTCACTGAAGCTTTCTTT	CASSFIPGVTEAFF
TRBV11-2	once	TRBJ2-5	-	TGTGCCAGCAGCCCCCTTTCTGAGACCCAGTACTTC	CASSPLSETQYF
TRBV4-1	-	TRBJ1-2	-	TGCGCCAGCAGCCAAGAGCAGGGTGATGGCTACACCTTC	CASSQEQGDGYTF
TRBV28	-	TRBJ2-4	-	TGTGCCAGCAAAAAGGACTTCTTAGCCAAAAACATTCAGTACTTC	CASKKDFLAKNIQYF
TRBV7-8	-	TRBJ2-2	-	TGTGCCAGCAGCTTACTAGGGGGGGCATCCGCCGGGGAGCTGTTTTTT	CASSLLGGASAGELFF
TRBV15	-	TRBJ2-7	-	TGTGCCACCAGCGCCGACAGAAGCTCCTACGAGCAGTACTTC	CATSADRSSYEQYF
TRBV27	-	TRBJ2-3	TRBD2	TGTGCCAGCAGGGAGGCGGGGGGGTTAACAGATACGCAGTATTTT	CASREAGGLTDTQYF
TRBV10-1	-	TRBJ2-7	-	TGCGCCAGCAGTGGGGGAATAGGGGACAACTCCTACGAGCAGTACTTC	CASSGGIGDNSYEQYF
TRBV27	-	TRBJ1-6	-	TGTGCCAGCAAGTCAACCCCCACAGGGATTTCACCCCTCCACTTT	CASKSTPTGISPLHF
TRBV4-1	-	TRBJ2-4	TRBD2	TGCGCCAGCAGCCTTTCCTCTGGCGGGGGGGGACTAGCCAAAAACATTCAGTACTTC	CASSLSSGGGGLAKNIQYF
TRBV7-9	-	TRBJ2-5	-	TGTGCCAGCAGCACCGGGGGGCTCCAAGAGACCCAGTACTTC	CASSTGGLQETQYF
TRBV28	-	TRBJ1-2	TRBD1	TGTGCCAGCACCCCAATGAGGGGGCGCGGCTATGGCTACACCTTC	CASTPMRGRGYGYTF
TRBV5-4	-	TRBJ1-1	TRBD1	TGTGCCAGCAGCTTGGAACAGGGGCGGAACACTGAAGCTTTCTTT	CASSLEQGRNTEAFF
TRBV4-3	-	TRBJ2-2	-	TGCGCCAGCAGCCTCTTCGACCGCAGGGAGCTGTTTTTT	CASSLFDRRELFF
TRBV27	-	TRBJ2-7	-	TGTGCCAGCAGTTTACGTCAATCCTACGAGCAGTACTTC	CASSLRQSYEQYF
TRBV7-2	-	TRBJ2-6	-	TGTGCCAGCAGCTTAAGGGTAGAGACTGGGGCCAACGTCCTGACTTTC	CASSLRVETGANVLTF
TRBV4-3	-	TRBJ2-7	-	TGCGCCAGCAGCCAAGATCCCGGGGAGGTCTACGAGCAGTACTTC	CASSQDPGEVYEQYF
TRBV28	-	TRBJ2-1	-	TGTGCCAGCACGGGGGTAAAGAGCTCCTACAATGAGCAGTTCTTC	CASTGVKSSYNEQFF
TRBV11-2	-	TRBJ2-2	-	TGCGCCAGCAGCCATACTCAGGGCAACGGGGAGCTGTTTTTT	CASSHTQGNGELFF
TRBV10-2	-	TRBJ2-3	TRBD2	TGCGCCAGCTCACGGAACCTAGCGGTAAACGCAGATACGCAGTATTTT	CASSRNLAVNADTQYF
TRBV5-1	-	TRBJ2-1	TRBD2	TGCGCCAGCAGCGCCGGGACTAGCGGCAATGAGCAGTTCTTC	CASSAGTSGNEQFF
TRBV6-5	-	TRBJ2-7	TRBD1	TGTGCCACCTTGACAGGGTCCTACGAGCAGTACTTC	CATLTGSYEQYF
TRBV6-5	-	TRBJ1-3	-	TGTGCCAGCAGTTCCCTCGTTGGAAACACCATATATTTT	CASSSLVGNTIYF
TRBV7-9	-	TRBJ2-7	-	TGTGCCAACAGCCTAGGGGACATCTCCTACGAGCAGTACTTC	CANSLGDISYEQYF
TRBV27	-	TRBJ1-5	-	TGTGCCAGCAGCCTGGGTCCTAGCAATCAGCCCCAGCATTTT	CASSLGPSNQPQHF
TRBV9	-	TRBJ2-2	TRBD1	TGTGCCAGCAGCGTCGGGACAGGCCAGAACACCGGGGAGCTGTTTTTT	CASSVGTGQNTGELFF
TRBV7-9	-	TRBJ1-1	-	TGTGCCAGCAGCCCCGGAGGGGCTGAAGCTTTCTTT	CASSPGGAEAFF
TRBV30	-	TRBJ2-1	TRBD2	TGTGCCTGGAGTGTGAGGTATGGGACTAGCGGTACTTCCTACAATGAGCAGTTCTTC	CAWSVRYGTSGTSYNEQFF
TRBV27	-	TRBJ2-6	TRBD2	TGTGCCAGCAGCCGCGGGGGGGTCGACGGGGCCAACGTCCTGACTTTC	CASSRGGVDGANVLTF
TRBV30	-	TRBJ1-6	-	TGTGCCTGGACGCCAGGTTTTAATTCACCCCTCCACTTT	CAWTPGFNSPLHF
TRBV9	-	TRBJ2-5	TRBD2	TGTGCCAGCAGCCCGCGGGGGGGCGGTGAGACCCAGTACTTC	CASSPRGGGETQYF
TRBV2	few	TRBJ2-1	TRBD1	TGTGCCAGCAGTCAGCCACAGGGGGCGAGGGTGGGTGAGCAGTTCTTC	CASSQPQGARVGEQFF
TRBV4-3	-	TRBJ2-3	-	TGCGCCAGCAGCGGGAATATGAACACCGATACGCAGTATTTT	CASSGNMNTDTQYF
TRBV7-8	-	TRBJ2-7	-	TGTGCCAGCAGCATAATGGGTAGCTCCTACGAGCAGTACTTC	CASSIMGSSYEQYF
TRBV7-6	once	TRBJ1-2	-	TGTGCCAGCAGCTTAGCAGGTCGGGCGATTAACTATGGCTACACCTTC	CASSLAGRAINYGYTF
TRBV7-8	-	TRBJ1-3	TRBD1	TGTGCCAGCAGCTGGGAGCCTCAGACAGGGCTCTCTGGAAACACCATATATTTT	CASSWEPQTGLSGNTIYF
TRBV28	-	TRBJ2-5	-	TGTGCCAGCAGTTTATTTGGTAGTGAGACCCAGTACTTC	CASSLFGSETQYF
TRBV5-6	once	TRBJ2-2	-	TGTGCCAGCAGCTCCAGTGGGTGGACCGGGGAGCTGTTTTTT	CASSSSGWTGELFF
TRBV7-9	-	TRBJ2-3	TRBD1	TGTGCCAGCAGCTTAGGGACAGGGCTATCAGATACGCAGTATTTT	CASSLGTGLSDTQYF
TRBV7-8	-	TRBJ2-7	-	TGTGCCAGCAGCGAAGCGGCACTAGAGGTTTACGAGCAGTACTTC	CASSEAALEVYEQYF